The 17 T cell receptor beta chains presented below share a single source sample, sequenced in a study of somatic mutations in cytotoxic T cells in rheumatoid arthritis. Data came from immunoSEQ multiplex PCR; TCRdb stores just in-frame clones and leaves some out. Among 10,000 or so clones listed, 65% to 85% were seen once. The sample taken for sequencing was CD8+ T cells sorted from blood. These receptors came from a woman aged 45 to 65 in good health.

CDR3 in amino acids: CASSPPGLGYNEQFF. In nucleotides, the CDR3 is TGTGCCAGCAGCCCGCCGGGACTAGGTTACAATGAGCAGTTCTTC. This chain joins TRBV11-1 and TRBJ2-1, with 8 bases identical to TRBD2. Germline V lookup: CDR1 SGHAT, CDR2 FQDESV (reference sequence). The junction had 7 bases not matched to a gene; V was cut back by 5 bases and J by 4 bases. There are 15 residues in the CDR3.

The V and J genes are TRBV19 and TRBJ1-1; no definite D call. Germline V CDR1 and CDR2: LNHDA, SQIVND (reference sequence). V shed 5 bases and J shed 7 bases, with 14 bases lying between them. This CDR3 region has 13 residues. The CDR3 spells CASSLAGYGEAFF. In nucleotides, the CDR3 is TGTGCCAGTAGTTTGGCGGGCTATGGTGAAGCTTTCTTT.

The CDR3 DNA follows: TGCGCCAGCAGCCAAGAGGCGTTAGGACTGACTGGGGACGGGGAGCTGTTTTTT. It codes for CASSQEALGLTGDGELFF. The chain recombines TRBV4-3 with TRBJ2-2; D possibly corresponds to TRBD2 (5 bases). Germline V lookup: CDR1 LGHNA, CDR2 YSLEER. The CDR3 totals 18 residues. Trimming left V 0 bases short and J 7 bases short, with 21 bases between.

The chain uses TRBV4-3 and TRBJ1-1; perhaps TRBD1 as D (6 bases). The CDR3 loop spans 16 amino acids. Trimming stripped 1 base from V and 1 base from J, with 13 bases between. Germline assignment: CDR1 LGHNA and CDR2 YSLEER. CDR3 protein: CASSQVGGISNTEAFF. Written as DNA, the CDR3 is TGCGCCAGCAGCCAAGTAGGGGGAATCTCGAACACTGAAGCTTTCTTT.

The chain has TRBV25-1 and TRBJ2-7; 11 bases agree with TRBD2. This CDR3 region has 14 residues. Germline V gene sequence: CDR1 MGHDK, CDR2 SYGVNS. The V and J ends lost 6 bases and 5 bases, in that order; junction bases with no gene match: 6. CDR3 sequence (DNA): TGTGCCAGCAGGGCGACTAGCGGGACTCACGAGCAGTACTTC. Translating it yields CASRATSGTHEQYF.

Sample share makes this clone medium-sized. This chain connects TRBV6-5 to TRBJ2-7; D unclear. Looked up from germline, CDR1 is MNHEY and CDR2 is SVGAGI. There are 11 residues in the CDR3. The germline V and J ends were trimmed by 6 bases and 3 bases, with 6 bases remaining between them. The CDR3 sequence: CASSYNYEQYF. CDR3 bases: TGTGCCAGCAGCTATAACTACGAGCAGTACTTC.

The chain has TRBV4-3 and TRBJ2-5, with 15 bases aligning to TRBD2. With the DNA end fitting TRBJ2-7 better, the J assignment may be wrong. The CDR3 totals 19 residues. Germline assignment: CDR1 LGHNA and CDR2 YSLEER. The CDR3 sequence: CASSPTSGLAGGMGYEQYF. In nucleotides, the CDR3 is TGCGCCAGCAGCCCCACCTCCGGACTAGCGGGGGGGATGGGCTACGAGCAGTACTTC.

The chain uses TRBV6-5 and TRBJ1-2; 9 positions match TRBD1. The CDR3 is 13 amino acids. Trimming at V came to 5 bases and at J to 7 bases, leaving 5 bases not matched to a gene. CDR1 MNHEY and CDR2 SVGAGI come from the germline V gene. Written as DNA, the CDR3 is TGTGCCAGCAGTACCGGACAGGGGCTTGGCTACACCTTC. Translation gives CASSTGQGLGYTF.

The CDR3 DNA is TGTGCCAGTAGTATTACAAGCGGGGGAACCGGGGAGCTGTTTTTT. Translating it yields CASSITSGGTGELFF. This chain links TRBV19 with TRBJ2-2; 8 positions agree with TRBD2. Germline V gene data show CDR1 as LNHDA and CDR2 as SQIVND (reference sequence). Unmatched junction bases numbered 5, after V lost 3 bases and J lost 5 bases. The CDR3 loop spans 15 amino acids. Filled out from reference TRBV19 and TRBJ2-2, the complete variable domain reads DGGITQSPKYLFRKEGQNVTLSCEQNLNHDAMYWYRQDPGQGLRLIYYSQIVNDFQKGDIAEGYSVSREKKESFPLTVTSAQKNPTAFYLCASSITSGGTGELFFGEGSRLTVL.

The chain recombines TRBV29-1 with TRBJ1-1; the match to TRBD1 covers 10 bases. The CDR3 contains 13 residues. The V gene end was trimmed by 5 bases and the J gene end by 5 bases; junction bases not matched to a gene: 5. Germline V gives CDR1 SQVTM, CDR2 ANQGSEA. This CDR3 is CSVRRQGATEAFF. CDR3 nucleotide sequence: TGCAGCGTTCGTAGACAGGGGGCAACTGAAGCTTTCTTT. Together with reference TRBV29-1 and TRBJ1-1, the CDR3 gives the full variable domain: SAVISQKPSRDICQRGTSLTIQCQVDSQVTMMFWYRQQPGQSLTLIATANQGSEATYESGFVIDKFPISRPNLTFSTLTVSNMSPEDSSIYLCSVRRQGATEAFFGQGTRLTVV.

This clone was recorded once. This chain joins TRBV15 and TRBJ2-5; 7 bases match TRBD2. The length of the CDR3 is 15 residues. V dropped 3 bases and J dropped 2; count of bases not matched to a gene: 6. Looked up from germline, CDR1 is LNHNV and CDR2 is YYDKDF (reference sequence). CDR3 amino acids: CATSSMTSLQETQYF. Here the CDR3 DNA reads TGTGCCACCAGCAGTATGACTAGCCTGCAAGAGACCCAGTACTTC.

This clone was seen a few times. This CDR3 is also generated by other DNA sequences in the sample. The V and J genes are TRBV7-9 and TRBJ1-1; D not resolved. V lost 0 bases, J lost 4 bases, and 3 bases lay in between. The CDR3 has 12 residues. Germline assignment: CDR1 SEHNR and CDR2 FQNEAQ (reference sequence). The CDR3 here is CASSLAGTEAFF. CDR3 nucleotides: TGTGCCAGCAGCTTAGCCGGCACTGAAGCTTTCTTT.

The rearrangement uses TRBV4-2 and TRBJ2-3; TRBD2 aligns across 10 bases. V shed 4 bases and J 2 bases; nucleotides not matched to a gene: 6. This CDR3 is built from 16 residues. Germline V lookup: CDR1 LGHNA, CDR2 YNFKEQ. Here the CDR3 DNA reads TGTGCCAGCAGCCCCCTAGCGGGGGATGCCACAGATACGCAGTATTTT. This translates into CASSPLAGDATDTQYF.

By its share, this clone is medium-sized (0.01 to 0.1%). This chain links TRBV6-5 with TRBJ2-5, with D possibly being TRBD1 (6 bases). V lost 0 bases, J lost 4 bases, and 12 bases lay in between. Germline assignment: CDR1 MNHEY and CDR2 SVGAGI. The length of the CDR3 is 15 residues. The CDR3 protein is CASSYSMEGGETQYF. Here the CDR3 DNA reads TGTGCCAGCAGTTACTCGATGGAAGGGGGAGAGACCCAGTACTTC.

This chain links TRBV7-3 with TRBJ2-3; possible D gene TRBD2, 5 bases. The CDR3 totals 16 residues. Trimming took off 5 bases at V and 2 bases at J, with 17 bases between the two ends. The germline CDR1 and CDR2 sequences are SGHTA and FQGTGA. The CDR3: CASSPGSIGDTDTQYF. Here the CDR3 DNA reads TGTGCCAGCAGCCCGGGGTCCATCGGCGACACAGATACGCAGTATTTT.

The genes are TRBV27 and TRBJ1-5; D unresolved. The V end was cut by 3 bases, the J end by 4 bases, with 4 bases between. The CDR3 extends over 12 amino acids. Germline CDR1 is MNHEY and CDR2 is SMNVEV (reference sequence). As DNA, the CDR3 is TGTGCCAGCAGTTTCCAGAATCAGCCCCAGCATTTT. Its protein is CASSFQNQPQHF.

This sequence joins TRBV7-6 and TRBJ2-1, with TRBD2 matching over 13 bases. Germline V gene data show CDR1 as SGHVS and CDR2 as FNYEAQ. This CDR3 is built from 19 residues. V trimming: 5 bases; J trimming: 1 base; junction bases outside the gene matches: 11. The CDR3 loop reads CASSLGLAGHIISYNEQFF. The CDR3 bases are TGTGCCAGCAGCCTGGGACTAGCGGGGCATATAATTTCCTACAATGAGCAGTTCTTC.